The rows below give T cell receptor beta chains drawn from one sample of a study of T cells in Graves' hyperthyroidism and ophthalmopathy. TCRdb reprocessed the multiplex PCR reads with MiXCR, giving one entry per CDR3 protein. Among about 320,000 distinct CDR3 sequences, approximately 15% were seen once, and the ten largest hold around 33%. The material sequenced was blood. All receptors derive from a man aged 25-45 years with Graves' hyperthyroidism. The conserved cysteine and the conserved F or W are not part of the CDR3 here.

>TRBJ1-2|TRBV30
AWNRNWDGYT
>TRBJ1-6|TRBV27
ASSTTGVDSPLH
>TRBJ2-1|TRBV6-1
ASSTARTGSLYNEQF
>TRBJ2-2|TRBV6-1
ASSKEGSATRDTGELF
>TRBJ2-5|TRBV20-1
SARDGRLKETQY
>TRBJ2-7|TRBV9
ASSPHPEASYEQY
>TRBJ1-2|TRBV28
ASRGPMREDGYT
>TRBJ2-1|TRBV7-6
ASSFNRRSSYNEQF
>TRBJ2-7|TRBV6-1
ASREARSYEQY
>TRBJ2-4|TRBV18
ASSPPGAGMAKNIQY
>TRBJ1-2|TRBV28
ASSLLGSGSGYT
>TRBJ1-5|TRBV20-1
SARGRGIEPQH
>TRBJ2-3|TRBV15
ATSRDPVGGTQY
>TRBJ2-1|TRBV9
ASSVLGYNEQF
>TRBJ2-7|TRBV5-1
ASSRRTSETYEQY
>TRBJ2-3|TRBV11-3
ASSLDGGIGTQY
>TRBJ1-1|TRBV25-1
ASMRFNTEAF
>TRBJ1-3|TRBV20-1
SATGQSSGNTIY
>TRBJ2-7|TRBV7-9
ASGTRGAYEQY
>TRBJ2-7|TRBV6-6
ASSYSRLAVAYEQY
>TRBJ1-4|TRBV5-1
ASSTGQGEEKLF
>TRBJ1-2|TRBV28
ASVTGNYGYT
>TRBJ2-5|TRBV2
ASSQVRETQY
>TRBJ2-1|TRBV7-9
ASSALAVYNEQF
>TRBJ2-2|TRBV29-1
SVVGGRAAGELF
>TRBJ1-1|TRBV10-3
AISGRGGTEAF
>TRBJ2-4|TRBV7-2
ASSLSSGGADIQY
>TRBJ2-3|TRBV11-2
ASSPYLDTQY
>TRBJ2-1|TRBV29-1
SVTGFVDNNEQF
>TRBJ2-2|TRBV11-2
ASSLEQEKGRGELF
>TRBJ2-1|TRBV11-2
ASSDSGSGFHNEQF
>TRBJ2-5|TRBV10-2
ASWGNQETQY
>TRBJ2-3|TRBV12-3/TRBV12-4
ASRLGVAGDTDTQY
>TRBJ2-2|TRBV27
ASTRSANTGELF
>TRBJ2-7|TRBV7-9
ASSRTGGEQY
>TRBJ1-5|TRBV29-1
SVGVQGQPQH
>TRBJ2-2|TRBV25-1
ASSEWEGPNTGELF
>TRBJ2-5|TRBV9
ASSVTHRETQY
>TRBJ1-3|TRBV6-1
ASSSPGGGRASGNTIY
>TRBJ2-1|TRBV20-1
SAREREFWDEQF
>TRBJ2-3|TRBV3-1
ASRPTSGYDTQY
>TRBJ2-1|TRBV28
ASNRGSRNNEQF
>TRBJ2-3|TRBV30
AWAPRGLAGVTDTQY
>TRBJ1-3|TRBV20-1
SACGPSSGNTIY
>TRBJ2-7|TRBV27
ASKRTELTYEQY
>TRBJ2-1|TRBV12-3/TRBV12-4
ASSFGGTPNEQF
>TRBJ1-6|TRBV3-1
ASSLFSNNSPRH
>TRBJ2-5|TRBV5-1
ASGSTSVEETQY
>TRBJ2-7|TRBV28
ASSPGLATFYEQY
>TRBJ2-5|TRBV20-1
SASQGRETQY
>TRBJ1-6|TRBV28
ASSPLRRRPNSPFH
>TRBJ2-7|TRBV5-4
ASSLAASGYEQY
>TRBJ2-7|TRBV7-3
ASSPGLAGVSEQY
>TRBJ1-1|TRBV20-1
SAGQRGTEAF
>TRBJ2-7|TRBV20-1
SAMRDQGIYEQY
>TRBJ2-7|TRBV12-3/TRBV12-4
ASSTGLAGLPLGEQY
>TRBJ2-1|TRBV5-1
ASSLERSTQNNEQF
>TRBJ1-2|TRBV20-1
SASEGQPYGYT
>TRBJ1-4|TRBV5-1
ASRRTNEKLF